Given below is one TCR beta chain in context. Its antigen remains unidentified. The data were obtained in a study of blood T cells in healthy people across ages. Study results and caveats: Changes in expanded clonotypes were possibly confounded, as the CMV status of donors was unknown. Researchers said unsorted PBMCs prevented a conclusive naive versus antigen-experienced comparison. Naive CD4+ cells and diversity were both higher in long-lived donors than in aged donors.

Germline CDR1 is SEHNR and CDR2 is FQNEAQ (reference sequence). V trimming: 6 bases; J trimming: 5 bases; junction bases outside the gene matches: 9. This CDR3 has 15 amino acids. The authors extracted at least 5 micrograms of total RNA per sample. Then a second PCR, running about 6 to 12 cycles, was carried out with a sample-barcoded 5' primer and a J-beta primer mix. MiXCR, run by TCRdb on the 5' RACE reads, gives a single entry per CDR3 protein. The sample contains approximately 1.5 million distinct CDR3 sequences, approximately 43% of which appear only once. The chain employs TRBV7-9 and TRBJ1-2; 10 positions match TRBD1. Sample: blood. This clonotype was sampled from a woman under 30 in good health. The chain's CDR3 is CASRLHGQGVYGYTF. As DNA, the CDR3 is TGTGCCAGCAGGTTACACGGACAGGGGGTGTATGGCTACACCTTC.